This T cell receptor beta chain was identified during a study of blood T cells in healthy people across ages. Together with a sample-barcoded 5' primer, a J-beta primer mix was included in a second PCR lasting about 6 to 11 cycles. TCRdb redid the calling of the 5' RACE reads with MiXCR, one entry per CDR3 protein. The sample carries around 1,900,000 distinct CDR3 sequences, more than 35% recorded once. Per the germline V gene, CDR1 is SGHTA and CDR2 is FQGNSA. The CDR3 is made up of 20 amino acids. V was clipped by 5 bases and J by 0 bases; unmatched bases: 12. Study outcomes and limitations: While age rose, TCR beta diversity per million T cells dropped in a roughly linear way. Greater diversity and more naive CD4+ cells were seen in long-lived donors than in aged donors.

On this clonotype itself: No antigen is known for it.

The origin of this receptor is a human donor in good health. The chain joins TRBV7-2 to TRBJ2-1; 14 bases align to TRBD2. Sample: blood. CDR3 nucleotides: TGTGCCAGCAGCACGAGTGGGACTAGCGGGGGCCACAGCTCCTACAATGAGCAGTTCTTC. This codes for CASSTSGTSGGHSSYNEQFF.